This TCR beta chain was found in a study of neurological immune-mediated disorders. Notes on the study in general: The multiple sclerosis repertoire cluster was not associated with any clinical or MRI feature, with the authors stating that larger cohorts are needed.

The CDR3 consists of 17 residues. The J segment lost 0 bases and the V segment lost 2 bases, leaving 9 bases of the junction unmatched. Germline-derived CDR1 and CDR2 are MNHEY and SMNVEV (reference sequence). TCRdb analysed the 5' RACE reads with MiXCR anew, one entry per CDR3 protein. The sample lists 70,000 to 90,000 distinct CDR3 sequences, around 6% occurring once. In its sample, this clonotype was seen many times. Its antigen is not identified. Time point of the sample: longitudinal time-point 2. The receptor was isolated from an older woman with multiple sclerosis. V gene TRBV27 combines with J gene TRBJ1-2; 7 bases align to TRBD1. Sequencing was performed on PBMCs. The chain's CDR3 is CASSLRGTAPANYGYTF. CDR3 in DNA: TGTGCCAGCAGTTTAAGGGGGACAGCCCCGGCTAACTATGGCTACACCTTC.